This T cell receptor beta chain was observed in a study of blood T cell repertoires in COVID-19. Using immunoSEQ multiplex PCR, the repertoire was profiled, and TCRdb retains in-frame clones only, with some absent. This table holds 40,000 to 50,000 clones, around 87% found once. One Seattle source followed patients from active infection through their disease course. Germline lookup yields CDR1 SGDLS and CDR2 YYNGEE. This CDR3 contains 16 residues. J gave up 5 bases and V 0 bases, and 7 bases lay outside the gene matches. What was sequenced was peripheral blood. This chain links TRBV9 with TRBJ1-3, with 8 bases identical to TRBD1. The clonotype comes from a woman older than 75 with COVID-19, enrolled during active disease. The CDR3 sequence is CASSVAGQGARNTIYF. CDR3 nucleotides: TGTGCCAGCAGCGTAGCTGGGCAGGGGGCCAGAAACACCATATATTTT.